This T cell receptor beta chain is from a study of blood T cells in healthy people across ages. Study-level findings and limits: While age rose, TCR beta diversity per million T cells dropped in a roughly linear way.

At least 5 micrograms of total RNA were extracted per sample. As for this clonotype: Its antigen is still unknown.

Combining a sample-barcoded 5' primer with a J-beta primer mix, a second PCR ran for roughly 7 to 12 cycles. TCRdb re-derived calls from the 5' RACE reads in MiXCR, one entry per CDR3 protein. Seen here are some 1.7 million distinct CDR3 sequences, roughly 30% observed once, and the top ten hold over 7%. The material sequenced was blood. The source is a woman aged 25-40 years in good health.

In DNA form, the CDR3 reads TGTGCCAGCAGCCCGCATCCGGGACAGGGGAAAAACATGCAGTACTTC. Translation: CASSPHPGQGKNMQYF. This rearrangement joins TRBV9 to TRBJ2-5, with 10 bases identical to TRBD1. V shed 4 bases and J 11 bases; nucleotides not matched to a gene: 17. This CDR3 region has 16 residues. The V gene's germline CDR1 is SGDLS and CDR2 YYNGEE.